The source of this T cell receptor (beta chain) is a study of cytomegalovirus exposure and HLA in healthy donors. The PCR used 60 Vbeta and 13 Jbeta primers. TCRdb's table, derived via immunoSEQ multiplex PCR, lists solely in-frame clones and lacks some. The sample yields fewer than 110,000 clones, approximately 66% seen once. This CDR3 comprises 14 residues. Germline lookup yields CDR1 SEHNR and CDR2 FQNEAQ (reference sequence). J was trimmed by 3 bases and V by 5 bases; bases with no gene match: 3. This clone occurred a few times. The clonotype originates from a woman aged 50 to 60 in good health and CMV-seronegative. V usage is TRBV7-9 and J usage is TRBJ1-5, with TRBD1 matching 8 bases. The sample was PBMCs. The CDR3 is CASSLDRANQPQHF. Written as DNA, the CDR3 is TGTGCCAGCAGCCTGGACAGGGCCAATCAGCCCCAGCATTTT.